Listed below are T cell receptor beta chains from one sample, sequenced in a study of T cell responses to AZD1222 COVID-19 vaccine. Measured with immunoSEQ multiplex PCR; TCRdb has only the in-frame clones, and not every one. Among roughly 100,000 clones listed, 90% were seen once. The sequencing used peripheral blood, collected on day 0 of AZD1222 vaccination. Receptors originate from an adult in good health. The CDR3 runs from the conserved cysteine through the conserved F or W. A D gene is named only where the DNA matches it firmly. Not every row has a clone size; where given, it reads once, few, many or a size class.

d_gene,v_gene,j_gene,abundance,CDR3nt,CDR3aa
-,TRBV7-2,TRBJ1-1,-,TGTGCCAGCAGCTTCCTCCAAGGGGGCACTGAAGCTTTCTTT,CASSFLQGGTEAFF
-,TRBV6-6,TRBJ2-1,-,TGTGCCAGCCGGACTCGCGGACTTAACAATGAGCAGTTCTTC,CASRTRGLNNEQFF
-,TRBV9,TRBJ1-4,once,TGTGCCAGCAGCGTAGCCGCAACTAATGAAAAACTGTTTTTT,CASSVAATNEKLFF
TRBD1,TRBV7-8,TRBJ1-2,-,TGTGCCAGCAGTCCCGGGCGGGGACAGCCCAAATATGGCTACACCTTC,CASSPGRGQPKYGYTF
-,TRBV28,TRBJ2-7,once,TGTGCCAGCAGTTCCCTCAGCTCCTACGAGCAGTACTTC,CASSSLSSYEQYF
TRBD1,TRBV9,TRBJ1-2,-,TGTGCCAGCAGCGTAGAATTAGGGGACAGGGGTATCTATGGCTACACCTTC,CASSVELGDRGIYGYTF
-,TRBV9,TRBJ1-2,-,TGTGCCAGCAGCGTAGGTATGGCTCTTACTAACTATGGCTACACCTTC,CASSVGMALTNYGYTF
TRBD2,TRBV27,TRBJ2-7,-,TGTGCCAGCACCACCGGGAGGGGGTACGAGCAGTACTTC,CASTTGRGYEQYF
-,TRBV7-3,TRBJ1-1,once,TGTGCCAGCAGCACACAGGCAAACACTGAAGCTTTCTTT,CASSTQANTEAFF
-,TRBV10-2,TRBJ2-1,-,TGCGCCAGCAGTGAGAACGGGGATTACAATGAGCAGTTCTTC,CASSENGDYNEQFF
-,TRBV18,TRBJ2-1,-,TGTGCCAGCTCACCACCAACTAGCTTATACAATGAGCAGTTCTTC,CASSPPTSLYNEQFF
-,TRBV30,TRBJ2-3,-,TGTGCCTGGAGTAGGTCCACAGATACGCAGTATTTT,CAWSRSTDTQYF
TRBD2,TRBV19,TRBJ2-7,once,TGTGCCAGTAGTATGGGTGCTAGCGGGAGCGTTGGGTACGAGCAGTACTTC,CASSMGASGSVGYEQYF
TRBD2,TRBV29-1,TRBJ2-1,-,TGCAGCGTTGGTCTAGCGGGAGGGTACAATGAGCAGTTCTTC,CSVGLAGGYNEQFF
TRBD2,TRBV5-4,TRBJ2-3,-,TGTGCCAGCAGCTTGCGCCTAGCGGGACTCGCTGATACGCAGTATTTT,CASSLRLAGLADTQYF
-,TRBV5-4,TRBJ2-7,once,TGTGCCAGCAGCTTGGATCGGCCTGTTGAGCCACAGTACTTC,CASSLDRPVEPQYF
-,TRBV12-3/TRBV12-4,TRBJ2-5,-,TGTGCCAGCAGTTCCGGGGCAAGCGGGACCCAGTACTTC,CASSSGASGTQYF
-,TRBV5-6,TRBJ2-7,-,TGTGCCAGCGGACTCTGGACAGACTCCTACGAGCAGTACTTC,CASGLWTDSYEQYF
-,TRBV28,TRBJ2-5,once,TGTGCCAGCAGTTACTCGTTATGGACGACTCAAGAGACCCAGTACTTC,CASSYSLWTTQETQYF
-,TRBV2,TRBJ2-1,-,TGTGCCAGCAGAACCGGACCAGCGCCCAATGAGCAGTTCTTC,CASRTGPAPNEQFF
-,TRBV5-4,TRBJ2-7,-,TGTGCCAGCAGCTCAGACAGAATTTACGAGCAGTACTTC,CASSSDRIYEQYF
-,TRBV6-5,TRBJ2-7,-,TGTGCCAGCAGTTACTTGGGTAGCGGCAGCTCCTACGAGCAGTACTTC,CASSYLGSGSSYEQYF
-,TRBV27,TRBJ1-5,-,TGTGCCAGCAGTTTCGGAGGAAGCCATCAGCCCCAGCATTTT,CASSFGGSHQPQHF
TRBD2,TRBV5-4,TRBJ2-5,-,TGTGCCAGCAGCTCGCAACTAGCGGGAGAGCGAGAGACCCAGTACTTC,CASSSQLAGERETQYF
-,TRBV24-1,TRBJ2-4,-,TGTGCCACCAGTGATCCCAGGGGGGTCATTCAGTACTTC,CATSDPRGVIQYF
TRBD2,TRBV30,TRBJ2-5,-,TGTGCCTGGGCCTCGGGGCTAGCGGAGGAAGAGACCCAGTACTTC,CAWASGLAEEETQYF
-,TRBV21-1,TRBJ2-7,-,TGTGCCAGCAGAAGGACAGGACTGGCCTACGAGCAGTACTTC,CASRRTGLAYEQYF
TRBD1,TRBV5-1,TRBJ2-2,-,TGCGCCAGCAGCTTGGCGGGAGACAGGGGGCTATCGGTTGGCACCGGGGAGCTGTTTTTT,CASSLAGDRGLSVGTGELFF
-,TRBV11-2,TRBJ2-7,-,TGTGCCAGCAGCTTGAACCGCTACGAGCAGTACTTC,CASSLNRYEQYF
-,TRBV6-6,TRBJ1-5,-,TGTGCCAGCAGCCCTACCCAGGTACAGCCCCAGCATTTT,CASSPTQVQPQHF
-,TRBV12-5,TRBJ1-1,-,TGTGCTAGTGGTTTGGGACAGGCCAGACGGAACACTGAAGCTTTCTTT,CASGLGQARRNTEAFF
-,TRBV28,TRBJ1-2,-,TGTGCCAGCAGTAGGCCAGCTAACTATGGCTACACCTTC,CASSRPANYGYTF
-,TRBV5-1,TRBJ2-1,-,TGCGCCAGCAGCTTGGGAGTGACAAACAATGAGCAGTTCTTC,CASSLGVTNNEQFF
-,TRBV5-6,TRBJ1-6,-,TGTGCCAGCAGAGGGGGTCTCGGGTCACCCCTCCACTTT,CASRGGLGSPLHF
-,TRBV27,TRBJ2-7,-,TGTGCCAGCAGTCTCTACGGGACAACCCTCTACGAGCAGTACTTC,CASSLYGTTLYEQYF
TRBD1,TRBV11-2,TRBJ2-1,-,TGTGCCAGCAGACAAAGTTTAGGGACAGGGGGCCTGAATGAGCAGTTCTTC,CASRQSLGTGGLNEQFF
TRBD1,TRBV5-1,TRBJ2-7,once,TGCGCCAGCAGCTTGGAGCAGGGGGCCCACGAGCAGTACTTC,CASSLEQGAHEQYF
TRBD1,TRBV30,TRBJ2-3,-,TGTGCCTGGAGTGGTGGGACAGGGTATACAGATACGCAGTATTTT,CAWSGGTGYTDTQYF
TRBD2,TRBV9,TRBJ2-2,-,TGTGCCAGCAGCGTAGACGGTAGCGGGAGTTCTGGGGAGCTGTTTTTT,CASSVDGSGSSGELFF